The entry that follows covers one TCR beta chain sequence. As yet, its antigen is unknown. TCR templates numbering around 9.6 x 10^4 were assayed per sample. Clones were sequenced by immunoSEQ multiplex PCR, and TCRdb holds only the in-frame ones, with some missing. This table has some 80,000 clones, about 95% appearing once. Germline CDR1 is MNHEY and CDR2 is SVGAGI. V lost 0 bases and J 4 bases, leaving 10 bases between the germline ends. The CDR3 runs to 14 residues. This entry comes from a study of siplizumab effects on memory and regulatory T cells. Study conclusions and caveats: It was not possible to assign a naive or memory phenotype to roughly 80-96% of proliferating CD4+ or CD8+ clones. The Treg-derived share of mappable alloreactive CD4+ clones averaged roughly 69% with siplizumab and 25% to 30% in controls.

This clonotype originated in a human donor in good health. The sequenced sample was CD8+ T cells sorted from blood. The chain carries TRBV6-5 and TRBJ2-7; D is possibly TRBD1 (5 bases). This chain's CDR3 is CASSYSDQGYEQYF. CDR3 DNA: TGTGCCAGCAGTTACTCAGATCAGGGTTACGAGCAGTACTTC.